These 9 T cell receptor beta chains were all obtained from the same sample, sequenced in a study of PD-1 blockade in classical Hodgkin lymphoma. Produced via immunoSEQ multiplex PCR; TCRdb's table is partial and in-frame only. The repertoire includes more than 20,000 clones, about 95% of them detected once, and 5% to 6.5% sits in the top ten. Stated time point: newly diagnosed, previously untreated cHL patient sample. The sample comprised peripheral blood mononuclear cells (PBMCs). These receptors came from a human donor with classical Hodgkin lymphoma.

Only one count was recorded for this clone. The V call is TRBV9, the J call TRBJ2-7; 7 bases line up with TRBD2. Germline V CDR1 and CDR2: SGDLS, YYNGEE. V dropped 0 bases and J dropped 2; count of bases not matched to a gene: 2. This CDR3 has 14 amino acids. The CDR3 DNA sequence: TGTGCCAGCAGCGTAGGGGGGAGGGCCTACGAGCAGTACTTC. Translation: CASSVGGRAYEQYF.

V gene TRBV7-3 combines with J gene TRBJ2-1; D possibly corresponds to TRBD1 (6 bases). Per germline, CDR1 SGHTA and CDR2 FQGTGA. CDR3 size: 15 residues. The germline V and J ends were trimmed by 5 bases and 0 bases, with 11 bases remaining between them. CDR3 in amino acids: CASSADRSSYNEQFF. CDR3 bases: TGTGCCAGCAGCGCTGACAGGAGCTCCTACAATGAGCAGTTCTTC.

V is TRBV4-1 and J is TRBJ2-3; 10 bases line up with TRBD2. J was trimmed by 6 bases and V by 1 base; bases with no gene match: 4. Germline V gene lookup returns CDR1 MGHRA and CDR2 YSYEKL. There are 15 residues in the CDR3. The chain's CDR3 is CASSQVSGGVDTQYF. CDR3 coding DNA: TGCGCCAGCAGCCAAGTAAGCGGGGGGGTCGATACGCAGTATTTT.

The chain carries TRBV18 and TRBJ1-5; TRBD1 is a possible D gene (6 bases). CDR1 KGHSH and CDR2 LQKENI come from the germline V gene. With 3 bases removed from V and 6 bases from J, the gap between germline ends came to 9 bases. This CDR3 contains 13 residues. CDR3 nucleotides: TGTGCCAGCTCACCTGGACAGTCTCAGCCCCAGCATTTT. Protein sequence: CASSPGQSQPQHF. Based on the CDR3 plus reference TRBV18 and TRBJ1-5, the full variable domain is NAGVMQNPRHLVRRRGQEARLRCSPMKGHSHVYWYRQLPEEGLKFMVYLQKENIIDESGMPKERFSAEFPKEGPSILRIQQVVRGDSAAYFCASSPGQSQPQHFGDGTRLSIL.

This clone showed up just once. The chain's CDR3 is CASSEAETDTQYF. The CDR3 DNA sequence: TGTGCCAGCAGTGAAGCAGAAACAGATACGCAGTATTTT. The genes are TRBV6-4 and TRBJ2-3; D gene uncertain. CDR1 is MRHNA, CDR2 SNTAGT, per germline. The CDR3 is 13 amino acids. V shed 3 bases and J shed 3 bases, with 7 bases lying between them.

This clone was recorded a few times. The chain carries TRBV6-4 and TRBJ2-3; 9 nucleotides line up with TRBD2. The CDR3 extends over 16 amino acids. Germline loops: CDR1 MRHNA, CDR2 SNTAGT. The V gene end was trimmed by 2 bases and the J gene end by 2 bases; junction bases not matched to a gene: 5. The CDR3 coding sequence is TGTGCCAGCAGTGACGGACCGGGACTAGCCACAGATACGCAGTATTTT. Its protein is CASSDGPGLATDTQYF.

The J gene is TRBJ1-2, the V gene TRBV5-1; 7 bases map to TRBD1. The CDR3 extends over 17 amino acids. Unmatched junction bases numbered 12, after V lost 0 bases and J lost 4 bases. Germline CDR1 and CDR2: SGHRS and YFSETQ. The CDR3 is CASSLVLTGWPGYGYTF. The CDR3 DNA reads as TGCGCCAGCAGCTTGGTTCTGACAGGGTGGCCGGGCTATGGCTACACCTTC.

The chain has TRBV9 and TRBJ2-1, with 11 nucleotides matching TRBD1. After removal of 4 bases from V and 4 bases from J, the junction contained 7 bases not matched to a gene. CDR1 SGDLS and CDR2 YYNGEE come from the germline V gene. The CDR3 spans 16 residues. DNA for the CDR3: TGTGCCAGCAGCAAATTGGACAGGGGGCTATACAATGAGCAGTTCTTC. Its translation is CASSKLDRGLYNEQFF. The whole variable domain, filled in from reference TRBV9 and TRBJ2-1, reads DSGVTQTPKHLITATGQRVTLRCSPRSGDLSVYWYQQSLDQGLQFLIQYYNGEERAKGNILERFSAQQFPDLHSELNLSSLELGDSALYFCASSKLDRGLYNEQFFGPGTRLTVL.

In DNA, the CDR3 is TGTGCCAGCAGTGACTCCCCGGACAGGGGAACCTATGGCTACACCTTC. Amino acids: CASSDSPDRGTYGYTF. The genes are TRBV6-4 and TRBJ1-2; 9 nucleotides match TRBD1. After removal of 0 bases from V and 4 bases from J, the junction contained 6 bases not matched to a gene. Germline V gene data show CDR1 as MRHNA and CDR2 as SNTAGT. This CDR3 comprises 16 residues.